Detailed here is one T cell receptor beta chain. The ends lost 5 bases at V and 7 bases at J; junction bases unmatched: 9. CDR1 and CDR2 (germline): KGHSH, LQKENI. The CDR3 has 15 residues. As handled by the study authors: Amplification with reference gene primers provided the estimates of nucleated cell counts. Sequencing used immunoSEQ multiplex PCR; TCRdb keeps in-frame clones, though not all of them. V, J and clone size are taken as reported in that table, and D and trimming were inferred from the DNA itself. The data hold around 160,000 clones, with about four fifths observed a single time. The sample belongs to a study of blood T cell repertoires in COVID-19. Study-wide background: Italy, Spain and the United States were the sources of the convalescent and acute COVID-19 samples. T cells, B-cell-depleted T cells, or PBMCs provided the cDNA or gDNA that served as material.

The V call is TRBV18, the J call TRBJ2-7; 12 bases map to TRBD2. This TCR came from an elderly woman with acute or convalescent COVID-19. Material: peripheral blood. In nucleotides, the CDR3 is TGTGCCAGCTCATCCGGGACTAGCGGGCCTTGGGAGCAGTACTTC. It encodes CASSSGTSGPWEQYF.